Below, one T cell receptor (beta chain) is given with its context. Each CDR3 protein gets one entry after TCRdb re-called the RT-PCR reads with MiXCR. The table has more than 550,000 distinct CDR3 sequences, 14% seen once. The J segment lost 7 bases and the V segment lost 4 bases, leaving 3 bases of the junction unmatched. The germline V gene encodes CDR1 SGHRS and CDR2 YFSETQ. This CDR3 is 13 amino acids long. The chain has TRBV5-1 and TRBJ1-2; TRBD1 agrees at 11 bases. This TCR was sampled from a female donor in good health, serving as a healthy control. Sequencing input: memory CD4+ T cells from blood. As DNA, the CDR3 is TGCGCCAGCAGCGAGGACAGGGGGCTTGGCTACACCTTC. This sequence encodes CASSEDRGLGYTF.